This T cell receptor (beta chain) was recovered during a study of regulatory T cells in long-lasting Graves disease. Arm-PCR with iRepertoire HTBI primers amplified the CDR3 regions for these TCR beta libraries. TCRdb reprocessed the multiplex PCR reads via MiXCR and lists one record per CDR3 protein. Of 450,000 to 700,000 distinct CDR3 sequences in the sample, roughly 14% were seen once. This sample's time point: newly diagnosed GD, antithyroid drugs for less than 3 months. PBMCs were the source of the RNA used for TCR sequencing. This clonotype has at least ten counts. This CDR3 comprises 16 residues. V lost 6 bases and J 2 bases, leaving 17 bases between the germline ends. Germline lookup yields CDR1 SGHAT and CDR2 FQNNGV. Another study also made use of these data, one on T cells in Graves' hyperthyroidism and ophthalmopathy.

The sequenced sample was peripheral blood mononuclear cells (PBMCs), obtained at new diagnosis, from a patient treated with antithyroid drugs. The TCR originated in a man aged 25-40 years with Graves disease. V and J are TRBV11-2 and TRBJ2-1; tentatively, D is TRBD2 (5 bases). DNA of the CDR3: TGTGCCAGCAGACCTACTAGTTCCCACGCCTACAATGAGCAGTTCTTC. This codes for CASRPTSSHAYNEQFF.